Below are 2 T cell receptor beta chains sequenced from a single sample in a study of breast tumors, draining lymph nodes, adjacent tissues. One entry per CDR3 protein, called by TCRdb with MiXCR from the multiplex PCR reads. Among roughly 25,000 distinct CDR3 sequences, around 68% were seen once, and the ten largest hold 20% to 25%. The sample comprised tumor-adjacent breast tissue. These receptors were collected from a female donor with breast cancer. Some clones in this sample may be carry-over from other donors' samples.

The chain couples TRBV11-2 to TRBJ1-4, with 9 bases matching TRBD1. Germline V gene data show CDR1 as SGHAT and CDR2 as FQNNGV. The junction had 16 bases not matched to a gene; V was cut back by 3 bases and J by 8 bases. The CDR3 consists of 18 residues. CDR3 protein: CASSFPFRDRAFVEKLFF. CDR3 sequence (DNA): TGTGCCAGCAGCTTCCCTTTCCGGGACAGGGCGTTCGTGGAAAAACTGTTTTTT.

J is TRBJ2-7 and V is TRBV5-6; no definite D call. The CDR3 contains 13 residues. Germline loops: CDR1 SGHDT, CDR2 YYEEEE. The V end was cut by 0 bases, the J end by 3 bases, with 7 bases between. The CDR3 nucleotides read TGTGCCAGCAGCTTGGGGACGCTCTACGAGCAGTACTTC. Its protein is CASSLGTLYEQYF. The variable domain in full, completed from reference TRBV5-6 and TRBJ2-7, reads DAGVTQSPTHLIKTRGQQVTLRCSPKSGHDTVSWYQQALGQGPQFIFQYYEEEERQRGNFPDRFSGHQFPNYSSELNVNALLLGDSALYLCASSLGTLYEQYFGPGTRLTVT.